The clone carrying this T cell receptor beta chain has more than one count but fewer than ten. What it binds is unknown. This sample was included in a study of TIL therapy for anti-PD-1-resistant metastatic lung cancer. The time point was: pre-treatment sample, taken before nivolumab and TIL therapy. The tumor samples were excised metastases, mostly pleural nodules or supraclavicular lymph nodes. J gave up 6 bases and V 3 bases, and 9 bases lay outside the gene matches. The CDR3 consists of 15 residues. CDR1 is MNHNS, CDR2 SASEGT, per germline. Study conclusions and caveats: Compared with baseline intratumoral T cells, expanded TIL cultures were more clonal and less diverse (about 6% vs 30%).

The libraries were made with immunoSEQ v3. Clones were sequenced by immunoSEQ multiplex PCR, and TCRdb holds only the in-frame ones, with some missing. The sample carries about 100,000 clones, less than 70% recorded once. This clonotype originated in a person aged 25-85 years with non-small cell lung cancer. Source: tumor tissue, taken at baseline. The V gene is TRBV6-1, the J gene TRBJ2-7, with TRBD2 matching 9 bases. The CDR3 sequence: CASSDRGGAKAEQYF. The CDR3 nucleotides read TGTGCCAGCAGTGACCGCGGGGGGGCCAAAGCCGAGCAGTACTTC.